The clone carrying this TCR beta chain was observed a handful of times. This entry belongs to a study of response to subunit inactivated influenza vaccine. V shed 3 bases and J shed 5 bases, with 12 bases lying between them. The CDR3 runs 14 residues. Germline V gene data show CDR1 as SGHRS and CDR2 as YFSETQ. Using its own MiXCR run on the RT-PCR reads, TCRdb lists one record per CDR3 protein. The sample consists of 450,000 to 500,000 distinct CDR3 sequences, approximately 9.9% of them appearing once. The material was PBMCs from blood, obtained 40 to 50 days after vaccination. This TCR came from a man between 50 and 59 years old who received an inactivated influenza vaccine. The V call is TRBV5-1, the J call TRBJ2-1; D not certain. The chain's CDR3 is CASSSQSENNEQFF. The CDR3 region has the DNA TGCGCCAGCAGCTCCCAATCAGAGAACAATGAGCAGTTCTTC.